Given below is one T cell receptor beta chain in context. The data stem from a study of blood T cells in healthy people across ages. This CDR3 comprises 13 residues. The germline CDR1 and CDR2 sequences are SGHRS and YFSETQ. The V segment lost 7 bases and the J segment 7 bases; nucleotides outside the gene matches: 5. Through a sample-barcoded 5' primer and a J-beta primer mix, a second PCR was run for 7 to 11 cycles. From the 5' RACE reads, TCRdb called clonotypes with MiXCR, one entry per CDR3 protein. The repertoire holds under 800,000 distinct CDR3 sequences, with 35% to 45% as singletons. The material sequenced was blood. This chain connects TRBV5-1 to TRBJ1-6; 7 bases agree with TRBD1. This receptor was identified in a woman in her fifties or sixties in good health. The DNA for the CDR3 is TGCGCCAGCTGCCAGGGGGAGAATTCACCCCTCCACTTT. It specifies CASCQGENSPLHF.